This T cell receptor beta chain was obtained from a study of shared clonotypes between healthy human individuals. V lost 0 bases, J lost 3 bases, and 12 bases lay in between. Germline lookup yields CDR1 SGHTS and CDR2 YDEGEE. The CDR3 is 15 residues long. CD8 cells classed as naive were CD45RO-negative and positively selected for CCR7, excluding terminally differentiated effector memory CD45RA+ cells. The table came from immunoSEQ multiplex PCR; TCRdb's copy has only in-frame clones and leaves some out. The table shows roughly 2,000,000 clones, with around 96% occurring only once. A remark on this clone: Its antigen remains unidentified.

Notes on the study in general: Generation of non-shared clonotypes was less probable than generation of clonotypes shared by all four donors. Sequencing depth was expected to influence donor clonotype sharing.

Sequencing was done on a sample of naive CD8+ T cells sorted from blood. The rearrangement joins TRBV5-8 to TRBJ2-5; TRBD2 might be the D (6 bases). This TCR came from a man aged 18 to 29 in good health. CDR3 loop: CASSLGLVGKETQYF. As DNA, the CDR3 is TGTGCCAGCAGCTTGGGACTAGTTGGGAAAGAGACCCAGTACTTC. The variable domain in full, completed from reference TRBV5-8 and TRBJ2-5, reads EAGVTQSPTHLIKTRGQQATLRCSPISGHTSVYWYQQALGLGLQFLLWYDEGEERNRGNFPPRFSGRQFPNYSSELNVNALELEDSALYLCASSLGLVGKETQYFGPGTRLLVL.